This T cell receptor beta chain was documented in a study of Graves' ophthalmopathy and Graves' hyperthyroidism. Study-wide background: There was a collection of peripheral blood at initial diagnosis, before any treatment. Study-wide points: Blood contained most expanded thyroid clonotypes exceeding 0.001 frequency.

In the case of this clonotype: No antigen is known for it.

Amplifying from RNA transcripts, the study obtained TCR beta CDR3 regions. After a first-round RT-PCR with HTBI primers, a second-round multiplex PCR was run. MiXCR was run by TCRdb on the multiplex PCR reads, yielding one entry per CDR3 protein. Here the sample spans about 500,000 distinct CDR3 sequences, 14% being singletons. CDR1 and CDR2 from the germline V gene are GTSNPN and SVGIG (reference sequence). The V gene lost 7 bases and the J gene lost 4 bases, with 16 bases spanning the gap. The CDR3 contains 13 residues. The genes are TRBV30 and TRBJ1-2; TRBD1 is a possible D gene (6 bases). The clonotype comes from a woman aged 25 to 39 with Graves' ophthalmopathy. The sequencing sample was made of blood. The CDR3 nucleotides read TGTGCCTACTCTCGGGGGGCGGTCTATGGCTACACCTTC. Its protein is CAYSRGAVYGYTF.